This section outlines one T cell receptor beta chain sequence together with its context. This specimen comes from a study of OX40 agonist ivuxolimab in advanced cancers. Germline V gene data show CDR1 as SGHTA and CDR2 as FQGNSA. Losses at the gene ends were 6 bases for V and 0 bases for J; bases not matched to a gene: 6. This CDR3 contains 16 residues. Sequencing was performed with immunoSEQ multiplex PCR; in TCRdb, only in-frame clones are kept and a portion is missing. The data contain roughly 50,000 clones, around nine tenths of them singletons. The receptor was isolated from an adult with an advanced solid tumor such as melanoma, head and neck, liver or kidney cancer. The V call is TRBV7-2, the J call TRBJ2-1, with 9 bases fitting TRBD2. Material: CD4+ or CD8+ T cells sorted from blood, obtained in a trial of the OX40 agonist ivuxolimab. The CDR3 nucleotides read TGTGCCAGCAGGACAGCGGGGGGCAGCTCCTACAATGAGCAGTTCTTC. Amino acid sequence: CASRTAGGSSYNEQFF.